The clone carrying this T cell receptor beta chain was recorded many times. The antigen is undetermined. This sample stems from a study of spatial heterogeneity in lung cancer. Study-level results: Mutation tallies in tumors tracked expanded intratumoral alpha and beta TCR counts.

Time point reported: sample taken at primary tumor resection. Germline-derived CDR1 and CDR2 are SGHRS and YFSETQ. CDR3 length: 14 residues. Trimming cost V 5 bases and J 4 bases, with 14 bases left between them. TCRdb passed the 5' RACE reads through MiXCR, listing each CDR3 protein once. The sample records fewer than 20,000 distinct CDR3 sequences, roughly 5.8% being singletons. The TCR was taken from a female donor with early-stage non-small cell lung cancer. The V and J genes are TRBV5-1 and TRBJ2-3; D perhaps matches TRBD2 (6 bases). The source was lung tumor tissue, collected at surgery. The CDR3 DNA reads TGCGCCAGCAGTCTGGAGGGCCCGTCAGATACGCAGTATTTT. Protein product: CASSLEGPSDTQYF.